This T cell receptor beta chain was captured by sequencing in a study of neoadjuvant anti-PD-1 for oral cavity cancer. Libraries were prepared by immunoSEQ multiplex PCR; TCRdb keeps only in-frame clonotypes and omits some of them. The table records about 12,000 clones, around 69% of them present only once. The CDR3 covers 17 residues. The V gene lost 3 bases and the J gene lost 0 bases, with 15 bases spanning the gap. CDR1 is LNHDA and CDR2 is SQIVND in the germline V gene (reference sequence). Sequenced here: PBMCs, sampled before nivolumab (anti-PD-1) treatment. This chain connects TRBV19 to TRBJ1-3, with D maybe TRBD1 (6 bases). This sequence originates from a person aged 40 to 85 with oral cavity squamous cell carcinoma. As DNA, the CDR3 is TGTGCCAGTAGTATTGGGGGGGCAGGAAGCTCTGGAAACACCATATATTTT. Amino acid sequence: CASSIGGAGSSGNTIYF. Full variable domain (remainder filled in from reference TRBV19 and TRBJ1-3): DGGITQSPKYLFRKEGQNVTLSCEQNLNHDAMYWYRQDPGQGLRLIYYSQIVNDFQKGDIAEGYSVSREKKESFPLTVTSAQKNPTAFYLCASSIGGAGSSGNTIYFGEGSWLTVV.